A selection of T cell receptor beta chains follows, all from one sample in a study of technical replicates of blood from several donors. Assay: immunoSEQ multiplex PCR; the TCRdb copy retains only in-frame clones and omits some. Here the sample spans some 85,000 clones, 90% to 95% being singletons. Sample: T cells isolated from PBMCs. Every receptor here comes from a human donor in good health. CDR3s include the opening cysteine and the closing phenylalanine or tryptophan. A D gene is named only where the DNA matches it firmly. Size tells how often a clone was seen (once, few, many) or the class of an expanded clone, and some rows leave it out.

CDR3 protein: CASRSGEEKLFF; CDR3 DNA: TGTGCCAGCAGGTCAGGGGAAGAAAAACTGTTTTTT; clone size: .; D gene: .; J gene: TRBJ1-4; V gene: TRBV28
CDR3 protein: CASRGQGQPQHF; CDR3 DNA: TGTGCCAGCAGGGGACAGGGTCAGCCCCAGCATTTT; clone size: few; D gene: TRBD1; J gene: TRBJ1-5; V gene: TRBV2
CDR3 protein: CASSPVGTGGGETQYF; CDR3 DNA: TGTGCCAGCTCACCAGTAGGCACAGGGGGCGGGGAGACCCAGTACTTC; clone size: once; D gene: TRBD1; J gene: TRBJ2-5; V gene: TRBV18
CDR3 protein: CASSKDGPGQGPFNEQYF; CDR3 DNA: TGTGCCAGCAGCAAAGATGGGCCGGGACAGGGGCCTTTTAACGAGCAGTACTTC; clone size: .; D gene: .; J gene: TRBJ2-7; V gene: TRBV21-1
CDR3 protein: CSVREMGRGEQYF; CDR3 DNA: TGCAGCGTTCGGGAAATGGGCCGGGGCGAGCAGTACTTC; clone size: .; D gene: .; J gene: TRBJ2-7; V gene: TRBV29-1
CDR3 protein: CASTSLGTSGSFRYNEQFF; CDR3 DNA: TGTGCCAGCACCAGCCTGGGGACTAGCGGGAGTTTTAGGTACAATGAGCAGTTCTTC; clone size: .; D gene: TRBD2; J gene: TRBJ2-1; V gene: TRBV28
CDR3 protein: CASSETSGRRAGELFF; CDR3 DNA: TGTGCCAGCAGTGAGACTAGCGGGAGGAGGGCCGGGGAGCTGTTTTTT; clone size: .; D gene: TRBD2; J gene: TRBJ2-2; V gene: TRBV25-1
CDR3 protein: CASSPSYPYTGELFF; CDR3 DNA: TGCGCCAGCAGCCCCTCCTATCCATACACCGGGGAGCTGTTTTTT; clone size: few; D gene: .; J gene: TRBJ2-2; V gene: TRBV4-1
CDR3 protein: CASSFGLEAFF; CDR3 DNA: TGTGCCAGCAGCTTCGGTCTTGAAGCTTTCTTT; clone size: .; D gene: .; J gene: TRBJ1-1; V gene: TRBV7-9
CDR3 protein: CASSIDLAVYNEQFF; CDR3 DNA: TGTGCCAGTAGTATTGATTTAGCGGTCTACAATGAGCAGTTCTTC; clone size: .; D gene: .; J gene: TRBJ2-1; V gene: TRBV19
CDR3 protein: CASSDLGVNTEAFF; CDR3 DNA: TGTGCCAGCAGTGATCTGGGAGTAAACACTGAAGCTTTCTTT; clone size: .; D gene: .; J gene: TRBJ1-1; V gene: TRBV6-1
CDR3 protein: CASSAGTGVLSTEAFF; CDR3 DNA: TGTGCCAGCTCAGCAGGGACAGGGGTTTTGAGCACTGAAGCTTTCTTT; clone size: .; D gene: TRBD1; J gene: TRBJ1-1; V gene: TRBV18
CDR3 protein: CASSVTGDLSYEQYF; CDR3 DNA: TGCGCCAGCAGCGTGACAGGGGACCTCTCCTACGAGCAGTACTTC; clone size: .; D gene: TRBD1; J gene: TRBJ2-7; V gene: TRBV5-1